The subject of this entry is one T cell receptor (beta chain). The sample belongs to a study of T cell changes during pregnancy in multiple sclerosis. Losses at the gene ends were 6 bases for V and 9 bases for J; bases not matched to a gene: 16. CDR1 is KGHSH, CDR2 LQKENI, per germline. The CDR3 spans 15 residues. Libraries were prepared by immunoSEQ multiplex PCR; TCRdb keeps only in-frame clonotypes and omits some of them. Seen here are roughly 60,000 clones, roughly 89% observed once, and the top ten hold roughly 1.5%. Sequences were derived from peripheral blood, sampled in the second trimester of pregnancy. This rearrangement joins TRBV18 to TRBJ2-7; 8 nucleotides line up with TRBD1. This clonotype was sampled from a female donor with multiple sclerosis, enrolled in a pregnancy study. CDR3 sequence (DNA): TGTGCCAGCTCGCCGGGCAGGGGGCTCTCCGGAGGGCAGTACTTC. Translating gives CASSPGRGLSGGQYF.